This T cell receptor (beta chain) was identified in a study of neoadjuvant nivolumab and ipilimumab in lung cancer. Only in-frame clones appear in the TCRdb table, and some are missing; sequencing was by immunoSEQ multiplex PCR. The sample consists of 28,000 or so clones, about 83% of them appearing once. Study-level findings and limits: TCR clonality did not significantly correlate with pathologic tumor regression. Compared with tumor-adjacent uninvolved lung, resected tumors showed greater richness and clonality. TCR receptors were sequenced in few samples. Blood richness before therapy tracked richness in tumors resected after neoadjuvant therapy.

On this clone itself: What it binds is unknown.

Sample: tumor tissue, taken after neoadjuvant nivolumab, alone or with ipilimumab, at or shortly before surgery. The source is an adult with non-small cell lung cancer.

CDR3 loop: CASSLVTGELFF. CDR3 coding DNA: TGTGCCAGCAGCTTAGTCACCGGGGAGCTGTTTTTT. The gene calls are TRBV7-9 and TRBJ2-2; no clear D gene. The V gene lost 1 base and the J gene lost 4 bases, with 1 base spanning the gap. The CDR3 spans 12 residues. CDR1 SEHNR and CDR2 FQNEAQ come from the germline V gene (reference sequence).